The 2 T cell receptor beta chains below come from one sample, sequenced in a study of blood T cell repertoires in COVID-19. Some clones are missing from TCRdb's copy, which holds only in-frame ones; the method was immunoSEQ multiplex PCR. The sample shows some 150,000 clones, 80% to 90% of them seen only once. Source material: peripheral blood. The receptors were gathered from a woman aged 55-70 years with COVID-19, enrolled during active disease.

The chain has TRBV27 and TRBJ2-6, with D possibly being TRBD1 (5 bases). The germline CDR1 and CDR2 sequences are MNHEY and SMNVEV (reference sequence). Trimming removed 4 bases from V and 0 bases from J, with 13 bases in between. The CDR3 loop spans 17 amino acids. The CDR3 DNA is TGTGCCAGCAGTTATAACAGGATGAACTCTGGGGCCAACGTCCTGACTTTC. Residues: CASSYNRMNSGANVLTF.

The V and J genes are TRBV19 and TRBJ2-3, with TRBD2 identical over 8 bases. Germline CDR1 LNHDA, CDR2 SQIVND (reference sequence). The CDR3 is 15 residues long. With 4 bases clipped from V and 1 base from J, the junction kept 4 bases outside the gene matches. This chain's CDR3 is CASSKLAAGTDTQYF. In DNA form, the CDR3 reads TGTGCCAGTAGTAAACTAGCGGCGGGCACAGATACGCAGTATTTT.